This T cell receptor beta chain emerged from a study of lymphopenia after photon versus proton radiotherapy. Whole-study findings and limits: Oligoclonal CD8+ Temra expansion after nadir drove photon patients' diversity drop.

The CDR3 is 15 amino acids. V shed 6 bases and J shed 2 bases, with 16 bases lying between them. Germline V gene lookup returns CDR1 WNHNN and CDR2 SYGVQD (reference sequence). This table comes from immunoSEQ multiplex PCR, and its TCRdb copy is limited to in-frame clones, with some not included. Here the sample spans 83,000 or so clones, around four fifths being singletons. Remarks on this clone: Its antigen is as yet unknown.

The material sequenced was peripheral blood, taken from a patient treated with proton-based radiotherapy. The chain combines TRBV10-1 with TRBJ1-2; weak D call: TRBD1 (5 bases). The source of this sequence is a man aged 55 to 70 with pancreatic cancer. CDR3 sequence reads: CASRDWGSRNYGYTF. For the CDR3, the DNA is TGCGCCAGCAGGGACTGGGGCAGCCGAAACTATGGCTACACCTTC.